The rows below give T cell receptor beta chains drawn from one sample of a study of molecular identifiers for immune sequencing clone quantification. TCRdb processed the PCR reads anew with MiXCR; each CDR3 protein has one entry. The repertoire includes 490,000 or so distinct CDR3 sequences, roughly a fifth of them detected once, and around 0.84% sits in the top ten. Sequencing used naive CD8+ T cells from blood, with Jurkat cell RNA spiked in. These receptors originate from a human donor in good health. Some libraries in this study had Jurkat cell RNA spiked in. Each CDR3 is given with its conserved first and last residue. Fields, in order: V gene, CDR3 length, D gene, J gene, clone size, CDR3 protein, CDR3 DNA. D genes are given only for firm matches. Not every row has a clone size; where given, it reads once, few, many or a size class.

TRBV28	15	.	TRBJ2-5	.	CASSLWGVRQETQYF	TGTGCCAGCTCCCTATGGGGGGTACGTCAAGAGACCCAGTACTTC
TRBV18	15	.	TRBJ1-1	.	CASSPPLMENTEAFF	TGTGCCAGCTCACCACCTTTGATGGAGAACACTGAAGCTTTCTTT
TRBV5-1	14	.	TRBJ2-7	many	CASSPNDSAYEQYF	TGCGCCAGCAGCCCTAACGACAGTGCCTACGAGCAGTACTTC
TRBV20-1	12	.	TRBJ2-7	few	CSARTLSYEQYF	TGCAGTGCTAGAACACTCTCCTACGAGCAGTACTTC
TRBV6-1	15	.	TRBJ2-2	.	CASSEVAGVGGELFF	TGTGCCAGCAGTGAAGTGGCAGGGGTCGGTGGGGAGCTGTTTTTT
TRBV12-3/TRBV12-4	14	TRBD1	TRBJ2-3	few	CASRGTGEWYTQYF	TGTGCCAGCAGGGGGACAGGGGAGTGGTATACGCAGTATTTT
TRBV7-9	15	TRBD2	TRBJ2-5	.	CASSLALAAQETQYF	TGTGCCAGCAGCTTAGCGCTAGCGGCACAAGAGACCCAGTACTTC
TRBV19	15	.	TRBJ2-3	few	CASSDRVISTDTQYF	TGTGCCAGTAGTGACCGGGTTATTAGCACAGATACGCAGTATTTT
TRBV10-3	16	.	TRBJ1-5	few	CAISEPNGGPDQPQHF	TGTGCCATCAGTGAGCCCAATGGGGGACCCGATCAGCCCCAGCATTTT
TRBV5-1	19	TRBD2	TRBJ2-3	.	CASSTGRLAVQTSTDTQYF	TGCGCCAGCAGCACGGGGAGACTAGCGGTGCAGACTAGCACAGATACGCAGTATTTT
TRBV19	15	.	TRBJ2-7	.	CASSMSAASSYEQYF	TGTGCCAGTAGTATGTCGGCAGCCAGTTCCTACGAGCAGTACTTC
TRBV12-3/TRBV12-4	15	TRBD2	TRBJ2-3	few	CATYSGGAGTDTQYF	TGTGCCACTTATAGCGGGGGTGCGGGCACAGATACGCAGTATTTT
TRBV12-3/TRBV12-4	12	.	TRBJ1-5	many	CASSFVRQPQHF	TGTGCCAGCAGTTTTGTTCGTCAGCCCCAGCATTTT
TRBV12-3/TRBV12-4	19	TRBD2	TRBJ2-3	.	CASSLVIGTSGSSTDTQYF	TGTGCCAGCAGTCTGGTAATTGGGACTAGCGGGTCTTCCACAGATACGCAGTATTTT
TRBV5-5	16	TRBD1	TRBJ2-4	many	CASSIDRGLAKNIQYF	TGTGCCAGCAGCATAGACAGGGGGCTCGCCAAAAACATTCAGTACTTC
TRBV4-3	19	.	TRBJ1-5	.	CASSQDSRGIGTSYQPPHF	TGCGCCAGCAGCCAAGATTCGCGAGGTATAGGGACTTCCTATCAGCCCCCGCATTTT
TRBV20-1	13	TRBD2	TRBJ2-2	many	CSARGGRSGELFF	TGCAGTGCTAGAGGCGGGAGGTCCGGGGAGCTGTTTTTT
TRBV2	17	TRBD2	TRBJ2-7	few	CASSEARYTSEHYEQYF	TGTGCCAGCAGTGAAGCCCGATACACTAGCGAGCACTACGAGCAGTACTTC
TRBV27	13	.	TRBJ2-3	many	CASSARSTDTQYF	TGTGCCAGCAGTGCCCGTAGTACAGATACGCAGTATTTT
TRBV6-2/TRBV6-3	14	.	TRBJ2-1	few	CASSYTTGLGEQFF	TGTGCCAGCAGTTACACCACAGGGTTGGGAGAGCAGTTCTTC
TRBV5-6	14	.	TRBJ1-2	.	CASSFVQVNYGYTF	TGTGCCAGCAGCTTCGTCCAGGTTAACTATGGCTACACCTTC
TRBV5-1	15	TRBD2	TRBJ2-7	.	CASSAVGGEWYEQYF	TGCGCCAGCAGCGCGGTGGGGGGGGAGTGGTACGAGCAGTACTTC
TRBV20-1	15	TRBD1	TRBJ1-6	.	CSASAGGLLGPPLHF	TGCAGTGCTTCAGCAGGGGGCTTGTTGGGTCCACCCCTCCACTTT
TRBV6-1	14	.	TRBJ1-2	few	CASSALDRNYGYTF	TGTGCCAGCAGTGCCCTGGACAGAAACTATGGCTACACCTTC
TRBV6-2/TRBV6-3	16	TRBD2	TRBJ2-1	.	CASSFLAGERRNEQFF	TGTGCCAGCAGTTTCCTAGCGGGAGAACGTCGAAATGAGCAGTTCTTC
TRBV6-6	14	TRBD1	TRBJ1-1	many	CASSRQGVSTEAFF	TGTGCCAGCAGTAGACAGGGCGTGAGCACTGAAGCTTTCTTT
TRBV19	14	.	TRBJ2-7	.	CASSIFGTPYEQYF	TGTGCCAGTAGTATCTTTGGCACCCCCTACGAGCAGTACTTC
TRBV12-3/TRBV12-4	15	TRBD1	TRBJ2-3	.	CASRLRGTDTDTQYF	TGTGCCAGCAGACTAAGAGGGACAGACACAGATACGCAGTATTTT
TRBV2	14	.	TRBJ2-5	.	CASSEGTLQETQYF	TGTGCCAGCAGTGAAGGGACCCTCCAAGAGACCCAGTACTTC
TRBV6-2/TRBV6-3	14	.	TRBJ2-7	few	CASSYWDSRYEQYF	TGTGCCAGCAGTTACTGGGATAGTCGGTACGAGCAGTACTTC
TRBV7-8	15	TRBD2	TRBJ2-3	.	CAGSLGRGVTDTQYF	TGTGCCGGCAGCTTAGGGCGGGGGGTCACAGATACGCAGTATTTT
TRBV6-2/TRBV6-3	12	TRBD1	TRBJ2-3	many	CASSRTGDTQYF	TGTGCCAGCAGTCGGACAGGCGATACGCAGTATTTT
TRBV28	13	.	TRBJ1-5	.	CASSSHRVQPQHF	TGTGCCAGCAGCTCTCACAGGGTACAGCCCCAGCATTTT
TRBV6-5	13	.	TRBJ2-7	many	CASTEAGGYEQYF	TGTGCCAGCACCGAAGCAGGGGGGTACGAGCAGTACTTC
TRBV15	15	TRBD1	TRBJ1-3	many	CATSRLGDSGNTIYF	TGTGCCACCAGCAGATTGGGGGACAGTGGAAACACCATATATTTT
TRBV27	13	.	TRBJ1-2	few	CASSSPDREGYTF	TGTGCCAGCAGTTCCCCGGACCGGGAAGGCTACACCTTC
TRBV6-5	14	.	TRBJ2-7	few	CASPWGSLVHEQYF	TGTGCCAGCCCCTGGGGCAGTCTGGTTCACGAGCAGTACTTC
TRBV20-1	13	.	TRBJ2-1	.	CSARGPLDPEQFF	TGCAGTGCTAGAGGTCCCCTAGATCCTGAGCAGTTCTTC
TRBV13	15	.	TRBJ2-7	.	CASSYGTTLGYEQYF	TGTGCCAGCAGCTATGGGACAACGTTGGGCTACGAGCAGTACTTC
TRBV11-2	13	.	TRBJ2-3	many	CASSLVRGDTQYF	TGTGCCAGCAGCTTAGTCAGGGGAGATACGCAGTATTTT
TRBV19	14	.	TRBJ2-1	few	CASSMGGQYNEQFF	TGTGCCAGTAGTATGGGGGGGCAGTACAATGAGCAGTTCTTC
TRBV19	16	TRBD2	TRBJ2-5	.	CASSMTSGGAPETQYF	TGTGCCAGTAGTATGACTAGCGGGGGGGCTCCTGAGACCCAGTACTTC